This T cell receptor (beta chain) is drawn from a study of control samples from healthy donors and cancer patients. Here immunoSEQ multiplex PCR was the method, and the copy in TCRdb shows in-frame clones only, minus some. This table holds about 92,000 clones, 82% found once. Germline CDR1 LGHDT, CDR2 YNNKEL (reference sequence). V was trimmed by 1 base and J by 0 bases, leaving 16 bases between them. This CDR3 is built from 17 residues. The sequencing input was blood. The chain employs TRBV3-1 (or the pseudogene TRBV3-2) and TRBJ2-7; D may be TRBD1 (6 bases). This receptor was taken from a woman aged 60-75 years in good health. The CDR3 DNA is TGTGCCAGCAGCCAAGTCTCTAGCACAGGGAGCTCCTACGAGCAGTACTTC. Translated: CASSQVSSTGSSYEQYF.